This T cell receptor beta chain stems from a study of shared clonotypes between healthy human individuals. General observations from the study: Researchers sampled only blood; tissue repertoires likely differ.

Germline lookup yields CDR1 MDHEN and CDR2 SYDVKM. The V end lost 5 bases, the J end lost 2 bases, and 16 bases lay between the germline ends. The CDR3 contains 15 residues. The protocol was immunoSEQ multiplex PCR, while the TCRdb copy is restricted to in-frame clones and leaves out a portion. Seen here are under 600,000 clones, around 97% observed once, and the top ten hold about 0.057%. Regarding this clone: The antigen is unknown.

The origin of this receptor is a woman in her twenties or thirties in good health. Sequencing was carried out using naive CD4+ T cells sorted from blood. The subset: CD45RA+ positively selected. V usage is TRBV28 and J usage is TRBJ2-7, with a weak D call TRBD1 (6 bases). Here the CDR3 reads CASSPSGTPTYEQYF. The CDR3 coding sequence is TGTGCCAGCAGTCCGTCGGGGACACCTACCTACGAGCAGTACTTC.